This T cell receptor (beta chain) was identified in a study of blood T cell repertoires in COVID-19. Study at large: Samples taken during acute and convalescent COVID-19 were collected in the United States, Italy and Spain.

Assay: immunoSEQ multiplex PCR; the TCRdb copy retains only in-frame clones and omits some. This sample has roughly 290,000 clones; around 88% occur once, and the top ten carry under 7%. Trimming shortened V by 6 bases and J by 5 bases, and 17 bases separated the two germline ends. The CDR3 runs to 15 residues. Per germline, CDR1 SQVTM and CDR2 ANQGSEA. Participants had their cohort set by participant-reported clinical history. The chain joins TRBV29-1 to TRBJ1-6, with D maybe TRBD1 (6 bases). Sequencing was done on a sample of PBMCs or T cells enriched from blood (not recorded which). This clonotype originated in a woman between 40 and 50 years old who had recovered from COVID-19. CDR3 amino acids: CSVGAGERDNSPLHF. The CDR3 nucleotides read TGCAGCGTCGGGGCAGGGGAAAGGGATAATTCACCCCTCCACTTT.